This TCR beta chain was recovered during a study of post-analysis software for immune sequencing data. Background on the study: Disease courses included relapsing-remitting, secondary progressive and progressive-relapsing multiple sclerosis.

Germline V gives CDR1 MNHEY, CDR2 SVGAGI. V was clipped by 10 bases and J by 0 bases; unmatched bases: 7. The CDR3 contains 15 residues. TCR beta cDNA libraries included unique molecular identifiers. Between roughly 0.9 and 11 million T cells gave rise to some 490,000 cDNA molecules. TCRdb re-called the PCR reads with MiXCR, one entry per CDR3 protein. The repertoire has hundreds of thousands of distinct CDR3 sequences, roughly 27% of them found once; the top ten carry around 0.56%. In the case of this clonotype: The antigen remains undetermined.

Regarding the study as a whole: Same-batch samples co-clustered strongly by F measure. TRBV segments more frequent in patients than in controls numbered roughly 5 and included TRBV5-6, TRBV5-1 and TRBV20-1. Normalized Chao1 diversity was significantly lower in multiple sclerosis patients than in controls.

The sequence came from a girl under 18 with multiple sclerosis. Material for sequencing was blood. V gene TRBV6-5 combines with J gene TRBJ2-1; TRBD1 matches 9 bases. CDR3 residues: CATGRDRDSYNEQFF. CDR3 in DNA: TGTGCCACCGGCCGGGACAGGGACTCCTACAATGAGCAGTTCTTC.